This TCR beta chain derives from a study of T cell repertoires in cytomegalovirus infection (dated by TCRdb to between 2017 and 2020). Concerning the study at large: Because public TCR beta signatures pointed to carriage of CMV infection together with the matching HLA type, the HLA type of each donor mattered for the analysis.

The sequencing machine was an Illumina HiSeq 1500. TCRdb redid the processing of the public reads, applying fastp at Q25 and MiXCR, and retained in-frame beta chains. Each entry merges the rows of one CDR3 protein and shows their most common DNA and genes. This sample has just under 550,000 distinct CDR3 sequences in its table, and around a quarter of those were observed once. The top ten constitute about 12% of the sample. The cysteine opens and the phenylalanine closes a CDR3 of 13 amino acids. Of the read, only the CDR3 DNA is kept; its 39 bases are in frame from base 1. CDR1 and CDR2 (ENHRY, SYGVKD) derive from the germline V gene. V has 6 bases trimmed and J has 5 bases trimmed; junction bases matching no gene number 3. Points on this clonotype: Its antigen specificity is not known. The input lacks base qualities; no much larger clone sits a single base away.

Findings and caveats that apply to the study as a whole: In both this cohort and an independent cohort of approximately 350 donors, the cumulative frequency of public TCR beta family members distinguished carriers of CMV infection plus the relevant HLA type. The ex vivo response was dominated by HLA-C-restricted CMV-specific TCR beta clonotypes, which also provided the single most frequent clonotype in two of eight donors.

Sequences were obtained from PBMCs. This receptor was obtained from a human donor in good health (CMV status not recorded). Some clones in this sample may be carry-over from other donors' samples. The chain employs TRBV10-3 and TRBJ2-1, with 8 bases aligning to TRBD2. The CDR3 reads as follows: CAIRREADNEQFF. The nucleotide sequence is given as TGTGCCATCAGGCGGGAGGCGGACAATGAGCAGTTCTTC.